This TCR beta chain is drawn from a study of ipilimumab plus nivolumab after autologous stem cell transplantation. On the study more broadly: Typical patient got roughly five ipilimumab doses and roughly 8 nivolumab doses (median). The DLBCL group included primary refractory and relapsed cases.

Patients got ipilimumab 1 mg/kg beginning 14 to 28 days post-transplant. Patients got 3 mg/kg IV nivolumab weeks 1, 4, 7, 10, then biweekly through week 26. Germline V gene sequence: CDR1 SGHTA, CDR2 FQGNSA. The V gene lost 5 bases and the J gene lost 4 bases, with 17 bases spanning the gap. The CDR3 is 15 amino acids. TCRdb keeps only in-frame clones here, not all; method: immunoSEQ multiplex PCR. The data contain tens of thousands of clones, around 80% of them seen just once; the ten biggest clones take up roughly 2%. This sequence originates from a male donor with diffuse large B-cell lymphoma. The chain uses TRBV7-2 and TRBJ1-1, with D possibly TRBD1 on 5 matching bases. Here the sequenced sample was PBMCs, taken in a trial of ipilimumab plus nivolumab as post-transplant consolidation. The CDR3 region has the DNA TGTGCCAGCAGCGGCGGGGGAGGGGTGGGCACTGAAGCTTTCTTT. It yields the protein CASSGGGGVGTEAFF.